What follows is one TCR beta chain and its context. The entry originates in a study of identical twins. Germline V lookup: CDR1 MNHEY, CDR2 SVGEGT. Between the trimmed V and J ends, which lost 2 bases and 2 bases, there was a span of 6 bases. This CDR3 is 13 amino acids long. TCRdb reanalysed the 5' RACE reads using MiXCR and keeps one entry per CDR3 protein. Seen here are around 570,000 distinct CDR3 sequences, 9.5% to 10% observed once, and the top ten hold roughly 3.2%. In addition, the sample was reused for a study of yellow fever vaccine responses in identical twins.

Sequenced sample: PBMCs. The receptor comes from a young woman in good health. V gene TRBV6-2 or TRBV6-3 combines with J gene TRBJ2-5; no definite D call. This CDR3 is CASSYRVQETQYF. In DNA form, the CDR3 reads TGTGCCAGCAGTTACAGGGTACAAGAGACCCAGTACTTC.